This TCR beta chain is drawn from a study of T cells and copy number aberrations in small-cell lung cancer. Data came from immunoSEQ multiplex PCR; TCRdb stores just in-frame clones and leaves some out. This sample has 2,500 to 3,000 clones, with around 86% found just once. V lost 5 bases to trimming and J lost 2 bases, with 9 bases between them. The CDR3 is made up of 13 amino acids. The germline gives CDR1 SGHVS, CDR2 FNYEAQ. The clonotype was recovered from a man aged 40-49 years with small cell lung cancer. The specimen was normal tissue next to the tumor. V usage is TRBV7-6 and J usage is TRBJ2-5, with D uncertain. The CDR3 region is CASSRATQETQYF. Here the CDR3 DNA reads TGTGCCAGCAGCCGAGCAACTCAAGAGACCCAGTACTTC.